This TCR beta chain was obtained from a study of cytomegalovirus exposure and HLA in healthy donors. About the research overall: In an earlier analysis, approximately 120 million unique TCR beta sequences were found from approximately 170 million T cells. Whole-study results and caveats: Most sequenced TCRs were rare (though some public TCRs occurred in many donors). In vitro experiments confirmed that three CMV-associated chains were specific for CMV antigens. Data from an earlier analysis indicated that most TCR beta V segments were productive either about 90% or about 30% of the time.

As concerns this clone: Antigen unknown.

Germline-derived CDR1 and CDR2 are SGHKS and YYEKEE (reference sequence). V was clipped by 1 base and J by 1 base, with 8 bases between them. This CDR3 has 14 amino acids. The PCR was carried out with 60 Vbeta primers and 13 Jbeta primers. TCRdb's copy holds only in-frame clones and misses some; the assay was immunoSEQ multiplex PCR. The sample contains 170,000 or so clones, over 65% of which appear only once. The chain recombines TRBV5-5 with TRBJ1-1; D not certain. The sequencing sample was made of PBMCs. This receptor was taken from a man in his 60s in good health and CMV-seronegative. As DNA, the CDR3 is TGTGCCAGCAGCTTGTGGGAGGGGAACACTGAAGCTTTCTTT. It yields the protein CASSLWEGNTEAFF.